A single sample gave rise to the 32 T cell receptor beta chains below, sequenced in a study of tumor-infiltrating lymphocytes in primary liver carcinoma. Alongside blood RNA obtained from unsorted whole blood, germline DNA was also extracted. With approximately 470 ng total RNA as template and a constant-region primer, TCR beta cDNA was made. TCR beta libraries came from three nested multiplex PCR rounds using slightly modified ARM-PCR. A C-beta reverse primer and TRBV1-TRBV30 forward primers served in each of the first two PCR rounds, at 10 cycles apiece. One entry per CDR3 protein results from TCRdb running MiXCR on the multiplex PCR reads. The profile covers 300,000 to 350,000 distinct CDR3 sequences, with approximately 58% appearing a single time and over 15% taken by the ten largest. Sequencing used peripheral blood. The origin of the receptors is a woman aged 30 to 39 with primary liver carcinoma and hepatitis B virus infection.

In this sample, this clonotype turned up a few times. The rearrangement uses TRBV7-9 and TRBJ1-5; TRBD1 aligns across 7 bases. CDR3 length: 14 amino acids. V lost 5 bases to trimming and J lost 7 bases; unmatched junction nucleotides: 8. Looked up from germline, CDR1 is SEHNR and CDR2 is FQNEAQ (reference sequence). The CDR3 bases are TGTGCCAGCAGCCATACAGGGGTGGGCCAGCCCCAGCATTTT. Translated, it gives CASSHTGVGQPQHF. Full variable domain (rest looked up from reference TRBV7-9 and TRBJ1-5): DTGVSQNPRHKITKRGQNVTFRCDPISEHNRLYWYRQTLGQGPEFLTYFQNEAQLEKSRLLSDRFSAERPKGSFSTLEIQRTEQGDSAMYLCASSHTGVGQPQHFGDGTRLSIL.

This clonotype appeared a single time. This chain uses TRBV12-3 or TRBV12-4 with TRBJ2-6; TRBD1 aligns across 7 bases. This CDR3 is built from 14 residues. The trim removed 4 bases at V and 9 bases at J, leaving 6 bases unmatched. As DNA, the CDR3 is TGTGCCAGCAGTTACAGGGGTAGGGTCAACGTCCTGACTTTC. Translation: CASSYRGRVNVLTF.

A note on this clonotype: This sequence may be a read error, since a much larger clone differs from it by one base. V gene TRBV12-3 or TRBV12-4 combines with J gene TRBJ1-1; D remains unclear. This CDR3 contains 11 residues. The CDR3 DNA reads TGTGTCAGCACCCTTGGGCGTGAAGCTTTCTTT. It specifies CVSTLGREAFF.

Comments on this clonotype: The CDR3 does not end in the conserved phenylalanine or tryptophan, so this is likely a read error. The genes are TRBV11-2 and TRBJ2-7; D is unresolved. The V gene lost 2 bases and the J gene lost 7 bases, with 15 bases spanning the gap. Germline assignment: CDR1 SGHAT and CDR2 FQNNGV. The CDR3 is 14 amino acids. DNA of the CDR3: TGTGCCAGCAGCTTACGGGCCCTGATTTTAGAGCAGTACCTC. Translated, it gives CASSLRALILEQYL.

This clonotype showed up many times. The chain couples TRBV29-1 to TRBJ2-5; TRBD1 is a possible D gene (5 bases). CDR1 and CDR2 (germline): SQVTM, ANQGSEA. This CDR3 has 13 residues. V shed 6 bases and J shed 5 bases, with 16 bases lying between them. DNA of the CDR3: TGCAGCGTGCCCAGTCAGGGTAGGGAGACCCAGTACTTC. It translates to CSVPSQGRETQYF.

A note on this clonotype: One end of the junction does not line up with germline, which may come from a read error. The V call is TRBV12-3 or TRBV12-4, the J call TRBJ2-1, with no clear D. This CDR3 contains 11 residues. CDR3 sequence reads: CASGLINEQFF. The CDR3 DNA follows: TGTGCCAGCGGTTTGATCAATGAGCAGTTCTTC.

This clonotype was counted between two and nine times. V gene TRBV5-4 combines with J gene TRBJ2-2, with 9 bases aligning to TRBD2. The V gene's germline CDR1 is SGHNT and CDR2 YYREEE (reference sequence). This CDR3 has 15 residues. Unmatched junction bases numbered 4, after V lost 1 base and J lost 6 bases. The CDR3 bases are TGTGCCAGCAGCTTGAGAGCGGGAGGTTCCGGGGAGCTGTTTTTT. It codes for CASSLRAGGSGELFF.

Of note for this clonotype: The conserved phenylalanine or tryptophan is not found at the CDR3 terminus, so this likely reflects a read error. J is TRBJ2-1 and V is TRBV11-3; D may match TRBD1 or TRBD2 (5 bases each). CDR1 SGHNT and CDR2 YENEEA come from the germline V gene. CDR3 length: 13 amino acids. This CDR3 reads CASSPGPFNKQFL. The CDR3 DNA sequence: TGTGCCAGCAGCCCGGGACCCTTCAATAAGCAGTTCCTC.

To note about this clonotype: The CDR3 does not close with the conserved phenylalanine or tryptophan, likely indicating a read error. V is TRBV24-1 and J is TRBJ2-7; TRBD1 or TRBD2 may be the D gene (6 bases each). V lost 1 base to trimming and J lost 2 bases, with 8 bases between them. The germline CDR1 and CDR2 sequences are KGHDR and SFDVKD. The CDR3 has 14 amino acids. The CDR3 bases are TGTGCCACCAGTGATTTACGGGGGCCCTACGAGCAGTACTCC. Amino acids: CATSDLRGPYEQYS.

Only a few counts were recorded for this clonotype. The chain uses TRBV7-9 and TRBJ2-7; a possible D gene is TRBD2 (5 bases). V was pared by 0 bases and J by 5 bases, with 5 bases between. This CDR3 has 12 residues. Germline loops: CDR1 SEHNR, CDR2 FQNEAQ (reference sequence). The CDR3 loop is CASSLARDEQYF. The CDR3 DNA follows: TGTGCCAGCAGCTTAGCGCGGGACGAGCAGTACTTC.

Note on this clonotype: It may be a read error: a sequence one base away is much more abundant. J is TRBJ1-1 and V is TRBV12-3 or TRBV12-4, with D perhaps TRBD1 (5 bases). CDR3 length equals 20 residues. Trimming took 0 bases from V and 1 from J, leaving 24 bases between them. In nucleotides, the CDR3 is TGTGCCAGCAGTTTAGCGTTCTGGGGCATTATGTTTTTTCGGAACACTGAAGCTTTCTTT. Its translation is CASSLAFWGIMFFRNTEAFF.

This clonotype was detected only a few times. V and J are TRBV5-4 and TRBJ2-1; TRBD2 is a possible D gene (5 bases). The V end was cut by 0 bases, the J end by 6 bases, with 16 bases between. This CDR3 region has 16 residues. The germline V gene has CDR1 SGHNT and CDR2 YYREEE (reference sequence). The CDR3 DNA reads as TGTGCCAGCAGCTTGGGGGCGGGCGCAACGATCAATGAGCAGTTCTTC. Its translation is CASSLGAGATINEQFF.

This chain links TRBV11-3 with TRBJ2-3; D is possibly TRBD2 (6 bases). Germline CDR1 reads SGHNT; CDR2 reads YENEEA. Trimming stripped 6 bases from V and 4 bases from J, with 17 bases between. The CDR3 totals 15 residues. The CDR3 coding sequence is TGTGCCAGCAGGCAGGGCAGTACTAGCTCAGATACGCAGTATTTT. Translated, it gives CASRQGSTSSDTQYF.

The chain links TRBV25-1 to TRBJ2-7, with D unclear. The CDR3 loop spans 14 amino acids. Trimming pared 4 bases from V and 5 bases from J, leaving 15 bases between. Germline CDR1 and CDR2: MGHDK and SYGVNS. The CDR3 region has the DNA TGTGCCAGCAGTGGAGGCCGCAGGATGGACGAGCAGTACTTC. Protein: CASSGGRRMDEQYF.

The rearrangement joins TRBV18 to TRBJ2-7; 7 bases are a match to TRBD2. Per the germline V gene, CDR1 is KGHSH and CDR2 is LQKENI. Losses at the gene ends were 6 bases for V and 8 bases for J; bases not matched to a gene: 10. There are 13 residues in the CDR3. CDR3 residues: CASSDHEAGQQYF. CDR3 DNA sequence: TGTGCCAGCTCCGACCACGAAGCGGGGCAGCAGTACTTC.

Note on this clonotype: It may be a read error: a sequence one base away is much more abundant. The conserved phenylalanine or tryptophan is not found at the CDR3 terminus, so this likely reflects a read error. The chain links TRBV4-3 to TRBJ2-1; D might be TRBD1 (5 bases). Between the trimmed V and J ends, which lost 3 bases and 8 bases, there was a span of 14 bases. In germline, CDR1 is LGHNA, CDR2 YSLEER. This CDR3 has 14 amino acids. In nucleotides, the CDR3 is TGCGCCAGCAGCCACCTAAAGGGGAAGGATGAGCAGTTCATC. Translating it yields CASSHLKGKDEQFI.

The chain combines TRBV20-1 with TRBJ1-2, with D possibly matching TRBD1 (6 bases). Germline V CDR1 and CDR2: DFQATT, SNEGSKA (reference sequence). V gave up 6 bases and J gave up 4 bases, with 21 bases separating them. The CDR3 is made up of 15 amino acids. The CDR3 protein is CSADPRGGSTYGYTF. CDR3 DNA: TGCAGTGCCGACCCGAGGGGGGGGAGTACCTATGGCTACACCTTC.

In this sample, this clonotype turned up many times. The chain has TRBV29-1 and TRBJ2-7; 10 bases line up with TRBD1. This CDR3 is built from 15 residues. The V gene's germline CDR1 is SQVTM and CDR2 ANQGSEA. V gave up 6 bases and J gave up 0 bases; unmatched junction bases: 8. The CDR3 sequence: CSVRDRGLGSYEQYF. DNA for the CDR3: TGCAGCGTCCGGGACAGGGGCTTGGGCTCCTACGAGCAGTACTTC.

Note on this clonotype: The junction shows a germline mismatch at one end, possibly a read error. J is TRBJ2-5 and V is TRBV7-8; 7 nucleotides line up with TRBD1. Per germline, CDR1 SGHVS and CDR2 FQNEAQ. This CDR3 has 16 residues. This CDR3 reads CASSKSPRDSQETQCF. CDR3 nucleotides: TGTGCCAGCAGCAAATCCCCCCGGGACAGCCAAGAGACCCAGTGCTTC.

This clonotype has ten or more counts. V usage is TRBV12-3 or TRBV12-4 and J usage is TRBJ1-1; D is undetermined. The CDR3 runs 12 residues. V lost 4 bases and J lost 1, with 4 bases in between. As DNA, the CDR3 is TGTGCCAGCAGTTGGGGGAACACTGAAGCTTTCTTT. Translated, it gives CASSWGNTEAFF.

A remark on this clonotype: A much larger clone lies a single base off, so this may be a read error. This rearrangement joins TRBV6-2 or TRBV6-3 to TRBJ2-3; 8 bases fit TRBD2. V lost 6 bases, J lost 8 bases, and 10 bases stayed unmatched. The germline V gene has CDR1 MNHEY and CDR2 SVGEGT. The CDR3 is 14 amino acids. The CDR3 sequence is CASRSGLAYGTQYF. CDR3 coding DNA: TGTGCCAGCAGATCCGGACTAGCCTACGGTACGCAGTATTTT.

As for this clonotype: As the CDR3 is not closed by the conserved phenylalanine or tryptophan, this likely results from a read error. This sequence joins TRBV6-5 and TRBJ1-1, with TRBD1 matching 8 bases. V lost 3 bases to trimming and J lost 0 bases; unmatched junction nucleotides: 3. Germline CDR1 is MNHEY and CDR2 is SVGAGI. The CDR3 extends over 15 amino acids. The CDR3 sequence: CASSYGTGMNTEAFS. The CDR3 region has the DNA TGTGCCAGCAGTTATGGGACAGGAATGAACACTGAAGCTTTCTCT.

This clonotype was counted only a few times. In nucleotides, the CDR3 is TGTGCCAGCCGAAAGCGGGAAAGCACAGATACGCAGTATTTT. Encoded protein: CASRKRESTDTQYF. The chain employs TRBV12-3 or TRBV12-4 and TRBJ2-3, with 7 bases that match TRBD2. CDR3 length equals 14 residues. J lost 0 bases, V lost 8 bases, and 5 bases had no gene match.

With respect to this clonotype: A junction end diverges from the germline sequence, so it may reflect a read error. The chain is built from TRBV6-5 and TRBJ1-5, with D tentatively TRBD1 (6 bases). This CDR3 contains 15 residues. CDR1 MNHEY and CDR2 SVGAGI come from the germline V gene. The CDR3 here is CVSSYSAGGNQPQHF. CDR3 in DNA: TGTGTCAGCAGTTACTCGGCAGGGGGCAATCAGCCCCAGCATTTT.

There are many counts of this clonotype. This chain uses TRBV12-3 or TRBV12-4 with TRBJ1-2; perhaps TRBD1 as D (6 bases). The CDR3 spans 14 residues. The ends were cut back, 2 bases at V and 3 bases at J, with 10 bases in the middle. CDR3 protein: CASSLKGVDYGYTF. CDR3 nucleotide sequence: TGTGCCAGCAGTTTAAAGGGGGTCGACTATGGCTACACCTTC.

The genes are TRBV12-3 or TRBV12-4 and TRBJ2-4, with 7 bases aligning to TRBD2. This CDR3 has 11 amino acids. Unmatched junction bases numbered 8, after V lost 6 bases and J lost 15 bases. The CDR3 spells CASRGAGLLYF. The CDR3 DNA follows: TGTGCCAGCAGAGGGGCGGGACTACTGTACTTC.

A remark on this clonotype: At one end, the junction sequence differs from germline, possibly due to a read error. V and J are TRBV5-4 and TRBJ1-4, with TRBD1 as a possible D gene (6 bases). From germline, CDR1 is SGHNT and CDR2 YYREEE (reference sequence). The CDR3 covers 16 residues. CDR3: CTSSLGASTGNEKLFF. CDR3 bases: TGTACCAGCAGTTTGGGGGCATCTACAGGGAATGAAAAACTGTTTTTT.

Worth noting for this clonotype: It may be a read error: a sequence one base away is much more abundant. The CDR3: CGATSQGGQPQHF. The CDR3 DNA reads as TGCGGCGCCACATCCCAGGGAGGGCAGCCCCAGCATTTT. This chain joins TRBV29-1 and TRBJ1-5, with D maybe TRBD1 (5 bases). The CDR3 runs to 13 residues. Germline CDR1 SQVTM, CDR2 ANQGSEA.

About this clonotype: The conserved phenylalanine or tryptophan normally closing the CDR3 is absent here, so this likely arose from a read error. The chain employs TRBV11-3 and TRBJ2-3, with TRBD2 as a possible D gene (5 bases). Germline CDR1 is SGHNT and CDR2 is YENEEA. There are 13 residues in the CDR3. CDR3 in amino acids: CTSSSTGRDTQYS. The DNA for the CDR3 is TGTACCAGCAGCTCGACGGGAAGAGATACGCAGTATTCT.

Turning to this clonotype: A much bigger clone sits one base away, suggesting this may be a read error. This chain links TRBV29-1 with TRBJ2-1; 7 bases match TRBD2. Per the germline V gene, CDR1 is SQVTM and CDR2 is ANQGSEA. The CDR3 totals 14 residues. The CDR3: CSVAGLAGLGEEFF. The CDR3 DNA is TGCAGCGTTGCAGGGTTAGCGGGTTTGGGTGAGGAGTTCTTC.

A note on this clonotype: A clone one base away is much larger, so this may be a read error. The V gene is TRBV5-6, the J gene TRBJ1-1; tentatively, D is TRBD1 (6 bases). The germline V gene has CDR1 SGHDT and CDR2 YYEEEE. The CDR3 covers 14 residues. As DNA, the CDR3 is TGTGCCAGGAGCTTGGGACACCCGAACACTGAAGCTTTCTTT. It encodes CARSLGHPNTEAFF.

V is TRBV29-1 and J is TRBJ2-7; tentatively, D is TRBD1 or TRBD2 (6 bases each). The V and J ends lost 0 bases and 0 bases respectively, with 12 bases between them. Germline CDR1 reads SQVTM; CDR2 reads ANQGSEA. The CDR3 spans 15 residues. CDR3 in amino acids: CSVEDSGGLSYEQYF. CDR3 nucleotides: TGCAGCGTTGAAGATTCCGGGGGCCTCTCCTACGAGCAGTACTTC.